This T cell receptor (beta chain) was documented in a study of cytomegalovirus exposure and HLA in healthy donors. Study at large: There were approximately 400 genotyped donors. Of these, 75% to 85% fell in the genetic ancestry cluster associated with self-reported Caucasian donors.

Healthy bone marrow donors supplied every sample. With 2 bases removed from V and 6 bases from J, the gap between germline ends came to 10 bases. The germline CDR1 and CDR2 sequences are LNHDA and SQIVND (reference sequence). The CDR3 is made up of 13 amino acids. The PCR ran on 60 Vbeta and 13 Jbeta primers. Clones were read by immunoSEQ multiplex PCR, and TCRdb kept only the in-frame ones, dropping some. This table holds some 60,000 clones, around 81% found once. Study-wide results and limits: Most TCR sequences were seen very rarely across donors, but some public TCRs occurred in many. Based on reports, TCR beta sequences accurately predicted HLA-A and HLA-B alleles for most subjects.

In the case of this clone: The antigen is undetermined.

The specimen was PBMCs. This chain links TRBV19 with TRBJ1-2, with D unresolved. The sequence derives from a male donor in good health and CMV-seronegative. The CDR3 DNA is TGTGCCAGTAGTATACGGGGTAATCATGGCTACACCTTC. It codes for CASSIRGNHGYTF.